What follows are 2 T cell receptor beta chains derived from one specimen sequenced in a study of cytomegalovirus exposure and HLA in healthy donors. The study ran its PCR with 60 Vbeta and 13 Jbeta primers. Produced via immunoSEQ multiplex PCR; TCRdb's table is partial and in-frame only. Altogether over 20,000 clones are present, more than 70% being singletons, with the ten largest covering 3.5% to 5.5%. Sequencing used PBMCs. These receptor sequences come from a male donor in good health and CMV-seronegative.

V and J are TRBV18 and TRBJ2-6; D gene uncertain. This CDR3 is built from 14 residues. The ends were cut back, 3 bases at V and 1 base at J, with 4 bases in the middle. Germline CDR1 reads KGHSH; CDR2 reads LQKENI. The DNA of the CDR3 is TGTGCCAGCTCACCCCCGTCTGGGGCCAACGTCCTGACTTTC. It codes for CASSPPSGANVLTF.

The V and J genes are TRBV29-1 and TRBJ2-2; TRBD2 aligns across 8 bases. The CDR3 is 16 amino acids. J was trimmed by 0 bases and V by 5 bases; bases with no gene match: 8. The germline V gene has CDR1 SQVTM and CDR2 ANQGSEA. Here the CDR3 reads CSVTGTRITNTGELFF. The CDR3 nucleotides are TGCAGCGTTACCGGGACTAGGATAACGAACACCGGGGAGCTGTTTTTT.